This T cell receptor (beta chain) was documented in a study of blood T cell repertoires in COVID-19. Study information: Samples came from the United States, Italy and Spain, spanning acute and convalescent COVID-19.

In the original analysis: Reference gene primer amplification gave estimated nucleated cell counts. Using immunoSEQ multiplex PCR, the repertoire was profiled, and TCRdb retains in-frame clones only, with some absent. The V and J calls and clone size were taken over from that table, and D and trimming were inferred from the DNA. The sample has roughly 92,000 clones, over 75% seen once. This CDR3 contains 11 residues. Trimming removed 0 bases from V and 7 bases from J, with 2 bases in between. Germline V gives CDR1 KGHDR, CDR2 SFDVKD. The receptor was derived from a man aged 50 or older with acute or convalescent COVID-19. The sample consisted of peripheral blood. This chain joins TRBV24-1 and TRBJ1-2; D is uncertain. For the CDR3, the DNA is TGTGCCACCAGTGATTTGCGTGGCTACACCTTC. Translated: CATSDLRGYTF.